This T cell receptor (beta chain) was captured in a study of blood T cell repertoires in COVID-19. Study-wide background: Samples taken during acute and convalescent COVID-19 were collected in the United States, Italy and Spain. PBMCs, B-cell-depleted T cells, or T cells provided the cDNA or gDNA that made up the material.

V was shortened by 4 bases and J by 5 bases, with 11 bases between the two germline ends. This CDR3 contains 12 residues. The germline V gene encodes CDR1 SQVTM and CDR2 ANQGSEA. Original methodology: Amplification with reference gene primers provided the estimates of nucleated cell counts. Using immunoSEQ multiplex PCR, the repertoire was profiled, and TCRdb retains in-frame clones only, with some absent. V and J calls and clone size follow that table, whereas D and trimming were derived from the DNA. This repertoire shows about 100,000 clones, 70% to 80% found once; its top ten account for around 29%.

The chain employs TRBV29-1 and TRBJ2-5, with D possibly TRBD2 on 5 matching bases. Sequencing used peripheral blood. The TCR comes from an older man with active or convalescent COVID-19. In nucleotides, the CDR3 is TGCAGCGTTGCCGAGGGTGCGGAGACCCAGTACTTC. Amino acid sequence: CSVAEGAETQYF. Based on the CDR3 plus reference TRBV29-1 and TRBJ2-5, the full variable domain is SAVISQKPSRDICQRGTSLTIQCQVDSQVTMMFWYRQQPGQSLTLIATANQGSEATYESGFVIDKFPISRPNLTFSTLTVSNMSPEDSSIYLCSVAEGAETQYFGPGTRLLVL.